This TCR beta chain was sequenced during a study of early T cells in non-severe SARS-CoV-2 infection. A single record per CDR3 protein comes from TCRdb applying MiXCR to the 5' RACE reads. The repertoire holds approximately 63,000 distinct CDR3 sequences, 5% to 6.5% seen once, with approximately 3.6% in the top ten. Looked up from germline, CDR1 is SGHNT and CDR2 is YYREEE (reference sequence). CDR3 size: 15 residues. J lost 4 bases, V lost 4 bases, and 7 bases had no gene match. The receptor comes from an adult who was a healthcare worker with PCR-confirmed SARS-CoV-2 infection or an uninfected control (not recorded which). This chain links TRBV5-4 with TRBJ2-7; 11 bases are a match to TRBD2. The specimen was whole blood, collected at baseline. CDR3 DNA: TGTGCCAGCAGCCTTGGGACTAGCGGTCGATACGAGCAGTACTTC. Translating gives CASSLGTSGRYEQYF.